This TCR beta chain was identified during a study of identical twins' blood T cells. Study observations and caveats: Shared CDR3 clonotype counts tracked mainly the product of cloneset sizes. Twins shared more top CDR3 clonotypes than unrelated donors did.

The CDR3 runs to 13 residues. Trimming cost V 2 bases and J 6 bases, with 10 bases left between them. Germline CDR1 is SEHNR and CDR2 is FQNEAQ (reference sequence). Three pairs of healthy female monozygous twins were the donors. The three twin pairs were reared together, likely meeting the same infections. This clonotype has more than one count but fewer than ten. Its antigen is currently unknown. TCRdb re-analysed the 5' RACE reads in MiXCR, keeping a single row per CDR3 protein. Of fewer than 450,000 distinct CDR3 sequences detected, about 28% appear once; the ten largest clones hold roughly 5.5%. The specimen sequenced was PBMCs. The chain carries TRBV7-9 and TRBJ1-1; unclear D gene. The clonotype originates from a woman aged 18-55 years in good health. The CDR3 is CASSLIVGSEAFF. CDR3 sequence (DNA): TGTGCCAGCAGCTTAATCGTGGGGTCTGAAGCTTTCTTT.